This TCR beta chain emerged from a study of human T cells and chemical hapten exposure. Whole-study context: Affected patients, primarily female, had alopecia areata, totalis or universalis.

Trimming at V came to 0 bases and at J to 4 bases, leaving 2 bases not matched to a gene. This CDR3 is built from 14 residues. From germline, CDR1 is PRHDT and CDR2 FYEKMQ (reference sequence). TCRdb re-analysed the RACE reads in MiXCR, keeping a single row per CDR3 protein. In the table there are under 60,000 distinct CDR3 sequences, approximately 11% of which are singletons. This clonotype was detected a few times. The time point is: patch test 1, 2 weeks after DPC sensitization. Specified treatment: therapeutic diphenylcyclopropenone sensitization with weekly scalp DPC. Whole blood, unfractionated, served as the material for total RNA extraction.

The receptor's source is a woman between 40 and 50 years old with alopecia areata. Some clones in this sample may be carry-over from other donors' samples. This specimen was whole blood, taken in connection with sensitization to the hapten diphenylcyclopropenone (DPC). This rearrangement joins TRBV13 to TRBJ2-5; TRBD1 matches 7 bases. This CDR3 is CASSLGQGIETQYF. CDR3 DNA: TGTGCCAGCAGCTTAGGACAGGGGATAGAGACCCAGTACTTC.